This entry concerns a single T cell receptor beta chain. The repertoire was sequenced with immunoSEQ multiplex PCR; TCRdb's copy has only in-frame clones and lacks some. The table records fewer than 200,000 clones, approximately 88% of them present only once. V dropped 5 bases and J dropped 1 base, with 11 bases sitting between them. CDR1 and CDR2 from the germline V gene are SGHTA and FQGNSA. This CDR3 spans 14 amino acids. This entry belongs to a study of blood T cell repertoires in COVID-19. Study details: There were acute and convalescent COVID-19 samples, and they came from the United States, Italy and Spain. PBMCs, B-cell-depleted T cells, or T cells provided the cDNA or gDNA that made up the material.

The receptor was isolated from a woman older than 75 with active or convalescent COVID-19. The sample taken for sequencing was peripheral blood. This rearrangement joins TRBV7-2 to TRBJ2-5, with D unclear. CDR3 in amino acids: CASSPSRAQETQYF. DNA of the CDR3: TGTGCCAGCAGCCCATCTAGAGCCCAAGAGACCCAGTACTTC.